This T cell receptor (beta chain) is from a study of blood T cell repertoires in COVID-19 (dated by TCRdb to about 2020). Regarding the complete study: Samples from collaborators originated in the United States, Italy and Spain and spanned both the acute and convalescent phases of COVID-19. The prospective study material was composed of cDNA or gDNA derived from T cells, B-cell-depleted T cells, or PBMCs. Subjects who had been exposed to COVID-19, were actively infected with it, or had recovered from it provided the deeply sampled blood TCRbeta repertoires that made up the dataset. The repertoires were released in a freely available public database intended as a resource for research on the immune response to SARS-CoV-2. The samples were drawn from two sources: the first 160 participants of the ongoing ImmuneRACE study, and fewer than 1,500 subjects contributed by 6 global collaborators. The sample metadata nearly always contained a de-identified subject ID, COVID-19 status, age in years and sex. HLA class I and class II types, where available, came from metadata supplied by the sample provider rather than from assay-based typing. Beyond this particular receptor, the publication reports: The amount of clinical and demographic metadata varied by source and participant and was provided uncurated.

The collaborating institutions used their own protocols to collect whole blood in K2EDTA tubes. Collaborator samples were shipped for TCRbeta analysis as frozen whole blood, isolated PBMCs, or DNA extracted from either sample type. Details on this clone: Its antigen remains unidentified. No base quality values were provided; no much bigger clone lies one nucleotide off.

Deletion took 3 bases off V and 8 bases off J, with a span of 10 bases between the germline ends. Including the terminal cysteine and phenylalanine, the CDR3 comprises 11 residues. Just CDR3 DNA is preserved here, 33 bases in frame from base 1. The CDR1 and CDR2 encoded by the germline V gene (reference sequence) are DFQATT and SNEGSKA. TCRbeta CDR3 regions were amplified from genomic DNA by means of the immunoSEQ Assay, a bias-controlled multiplex PCR. The published analysis was carried out like this. Within the assay, amplification of reference gene primers was used to estimate how many nucleated cells each sample contained. To quantify the absolute abundance of each unique TCRbeta CDR3 rearrangement, sequence reads were collapsed and filtered. For each sample, productive Simpson clonality was calculated as the square root of Simpson's diversity index over productive rearrangements. TCRdb stores this immuneACCESS table with in-frame sequences only. Part of the clones is absent; in the studies checked, under half of the shortfall reflects unresolved V genes, and no reason is known for the rest. Clonal size and the V and J genes are those of that table, whereas D and trimming came from the DNA. For this sample there are some 33,000 clones; about nine tenths appear just once. The ten most abundant clones make up roughly 0.99% of the sample.

This sequence uses TRBV20-1 and TRBJ1-2; no D gene is confidently identified. The sequenced sample consisted of peripheral blood. This TCR came from a man between 70 and 80 years old with active or convalescent COVID-19. DNA sequence: TGCAGTGCTAGGACTCCCGACGGCTACACCTTC. The resulting protein is CSARTPDGYTF.